This T cell receptor (beta chain) is drawn from a study of blood T cell repertoires in COVID-19. The overall study: Both acute and convalescent COVID-19 samples were obtained from the United States, Italy and Spain.

The V segment lost 6 bases and the J segment 6 bases; nucleotides outside the gene matches: 6. The CDR3 extends over 13 amino acids. Germline V gene data show CDR1 as GTSNPN and CDR2 as SVGIG (reference sequence). Clones were sequenced by immunoSEQ multiplex PCR, and TCRdb holds only the in-frame ones, with some missing. The sample yields roughly 67,000 clones, around 82% seen once. The sequence was collected from a man aged 50 or older with active COVID-19. The gene calls are TRBV30 and TRBJ1-5; 9 positions match TRBD1. Input material: peripheral blood. The CDR3 sequence: CACQTGGGQPQHF. The CDR3 nucleotides read TGTGCCTGCCAAACAGGGGGCGGTCAGCCCCAGCATTTT.